The next 15 T cell receptor beta chains were all read from a single sample in a study of T cell responses to AZD1222 COVID-19 vaccine. TCRdb's table, derived via immunoSEQ multiplex PCR, lists solely in-frame clones and lacks some. The sample yields 120,000 or so clones, 86% seen once. The sample in question was peripheral blood, obtained 28 days after the second AZD1222 dose. These receptors were taken from an adult who received the AZD1222 COVID-19 vaccine.

The V gene is TRBV11-1, the J gene TRBJ2-5; TRBD1 agrees at 7 bases. Germline V gene lookup returns CDR1 SGHAT and CDR2 FQDESV (reference sequence). The CDR3 is made up of 15 amino acids. V shed 2 bases and J 4 bases; nucleotides not matched to a gene: 7. The CDR3 bases are TGTGCCAGCAGCTTAACAACCACAGGGGTAGAGACCCAGTACTTC. The encoded protein is CASSLTTTGVETQYF.

The chain is built from TRBV7-2 and TRBJ2-5; 7 nucleotides agree with TRBD1. The CDR3 length is 14 residues. Germline values: CDR1 SGHTA, CDR2 FQGNSA. The J segment lost 7 bases and the V segment lost 5 bases, leaving 10 bases of the junction unmatched. The CDR3: CASSEETGSTTQYF. The CDR3 DNA reads TGTGCCAGCAGCGAAGAGACAGGGAGTACGACCCAGTACTTC.

The V gene is TRBV9, the J gene TRBJ2-7; 7 positions agree with TRBD1. CDR3 length: 14 residues. The germline V gene encodes CDR1 SGDLS and CDR2 YYNGEE. The J segment lost 1 base and the V segment lost 4 bases, leaving 5 bases of the junction unmatched. Here the CDR3 DNA reads TGTGCCAGCAGCTTCGGACAGGTTTCCTACGAGCAGTACTTC. Translating gives CASSFGQVSYEQYF.

The V gene is TRBV9, the J gene TRBJ1-6; D unresolved. Germline V lookup: CDR1 SGDLS, CDR2 YYNGEE. The CDR3 contains 14 residues. V lost 0 bases to trimming and J lost 5 bases, with 6 bases between them. CDR3 DNA sequence: TGTGCCAGCAGCGTAGTCGAGGATAATTCACCCCTCCACTTT. Protein sequence: CASSVVEDNSPLHF.

The chain links TRBV9 to TRBJ1-2; tentatively, D is TRBD1 (5 bases). The V end lost 3 bases, the J end lost 6 bases, and 15 bases lay between the germline ends. The CDR3 contains 14 residues. CDR1 and CDR2 (germline): SGDLS, YYNGEE. The CDR3 region is CASSAAGHGDGYTF. The CDR3 region has the DNA TGTGCCAGCAGCGCGGCGGGGCATGGTGATGGCTACACCTTC.

The chain has TRBV6-5 and TRBJ2-7; weak D call: TRBD1 (6 bases). V dropped 4 bases and J dropped 6 bases, with 13 bases sitting between them. The length of the CDR3 is 13 residues. The germline V gene has CDR1 MNHEY and CDR2 SVGAGI. The CDR3: CASSSQGVFEQYF. CDR3 nucleotide sequence: TGTGCCAGCAGTTCACAGGGCGTATTCGAGCAGTACTTC.

The chain carries TRBV27 and TRBJ2-4; weak D call: TRBD1 (6 bases). Trimming cost V 6 bases and J 12 bases, with 15 bases left between them. This CDR3 is built from 12 residues. Germline lookup yields CDR1 MNHEY and CDR2 SMNVEV (reference sequence). As DNA, the CDR3 is TGTGCCAGCAGGACTAAACAGGGAGATCAGTACTTC. It codes for CASRTKQGDQYF.

This clone was detected once. The chain recombines TRBV9 with TRBJ2-1; D perhaps matches TRBD2 (6 bases). CDR3 length equals 17 residues. Per the germline V gene, CDR1 is SGDLS and CDR2 is YYNGEE. V lost 0 bases, J lost 2 bases, and 15 bases lay in between. CDR3 nucleotides: TGTGCCAGCAGCGTAGATAGGGACTTCCGGACCTACAATGAGCAGTTCTTC. Its translation: CASSVDRDFRTYNEQFF.

Here the CDR3 reads CASSLYGGTSQPQHF. As DNA, the CDR3 is TGCGCCAGCAGCCTCTACGGTGGGACAAGTCAGCCCCAGCATTTT. The chain couples TRBV4-1 to TRBJ1-5; possible D gene TRBD1, 6 bases. The CDR3 covers 15 residues. Germline V gene data show CDR1 as MGHRA and CDR2 as YSYEKL. Trimming left V 4 bases short and J 6 bases short, with 16 bases between.

This clone was counted between two and nine times. The chain recombines TRBV21-1 with TRBJ1-2. TRBV21-1 is a pseudogene segment. The CDR3 runs to 15 residues. This chain's CDR3 is CASSKWPGVNYGYTF. The CDR3 nucleotides read TGTGCCAGCAGCAAATGGCCCGGGGTGAACTATGGCTACACCTTC.

The rearrangement links TRBV2 to TRBJ2-7; 7 positions agree with TRBD2. Germline-derived CDR1 and CDR2 are SNHLY and FYNNEI. CDR3 size: 14 residues. The J segment lost 7 bases and the V segment lost 3 bases, leaving 9 bases of the junction unmatched. The CDR3: CASSEMSIAGEQYF. CDR3 DNA sequence: TGTGCCAGCAGTGAGATGTCAATAGCGGGTGAGCAGTACTTC.

The chain joins TRBV5-1 to TRBJ2-5; 14 nucleotides line up with TRBD2. V was clipped by 4 bases and J by 0 bases; unmatched bases: 17. The length of the CDR3 is 21 residues. CDR1 and CDR2 from the germline V gene are SGHRS and YFSETQ. This chain's CDR3 is CASSDGTSGSRLGGYQETQYF. CDR3 bases: TGCGCCAGCAGCGACGGGACTAGCGGGAGTCGGCTCGGGGGGTACCAAGAGACCCAGTACTTC.

V usage is TRBV23-1 and J usage is TRBJ1-2; TRBD1 might be the D (6 bases). TRBV23-1 is marked as an open reading frame, function uncertain. Trimming left V 8 bases short and J 4 bases short, with 23 bases between. The CDR3 has 16 residues. The CDR3, as DNA: TGCGCCAGCGATGCCCGGGACACCTCCTACAGCTATGGCTACACCTTC. Encoded protein: CASDARDTSYSYGYTF.

This sequence joins TRBV7-9 and TRBJ2-7; no clear D gene. This CDR3 contains 12 residues. V lost 0 bases and J 11 bases, leaving 11 bases between the germline ends. The germline V gene has CDR1 SEHNR and CDR2 FQNEAQ (reference sequence). CDR3 DNA sequence: TGTGCCAGCAGCTTAGCTTTCGACGGAAAGTACTTC. It yields the protein CASSLAFDGKYF.

This chain connects TRBV7-3 to TRBJ2-3, with D hard to call. This CDR3 has 13 residues. Trimming stripped 5 bases from V and 6 bases from J, with 12 bases between. Germline V gives CDR1 SGHTA, CDR2 FQGTGA. As DNA, the CDR3 is TGTGCCAGCAGCCCCACCCCGGGTGATACGCAGTATTTT. Translation: CASSPTPGDTQYF.